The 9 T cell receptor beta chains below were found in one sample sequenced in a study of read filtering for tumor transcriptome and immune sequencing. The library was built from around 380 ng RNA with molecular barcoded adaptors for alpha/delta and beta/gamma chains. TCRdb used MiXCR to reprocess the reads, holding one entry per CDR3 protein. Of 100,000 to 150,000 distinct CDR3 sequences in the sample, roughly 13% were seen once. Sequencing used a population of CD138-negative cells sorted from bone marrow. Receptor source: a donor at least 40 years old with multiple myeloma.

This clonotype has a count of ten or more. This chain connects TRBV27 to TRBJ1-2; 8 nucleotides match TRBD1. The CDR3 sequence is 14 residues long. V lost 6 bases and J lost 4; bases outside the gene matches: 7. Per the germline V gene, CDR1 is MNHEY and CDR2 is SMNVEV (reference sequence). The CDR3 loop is CASSLNRGGYGYTF. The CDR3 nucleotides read TGTGCCAGCAGCTTGAACAGGGGGGGCTATGGCTACACCTTC.

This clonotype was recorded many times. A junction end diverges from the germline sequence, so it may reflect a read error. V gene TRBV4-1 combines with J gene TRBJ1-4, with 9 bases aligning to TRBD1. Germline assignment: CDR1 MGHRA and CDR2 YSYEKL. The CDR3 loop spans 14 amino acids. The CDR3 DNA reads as TGTGCCAGCAGCCCCGGGACAGGGAATGAAAAACTGTTTTTT. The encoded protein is CASSPGTGNEKLFF.

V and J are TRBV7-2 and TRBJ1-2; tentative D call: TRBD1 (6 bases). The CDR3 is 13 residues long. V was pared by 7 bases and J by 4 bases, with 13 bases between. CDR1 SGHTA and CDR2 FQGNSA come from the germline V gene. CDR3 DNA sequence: TGTGCCAGCACCAAAGGGGGTACCTATGGCTACACCTTC. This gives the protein CASTKGGTYGYTF. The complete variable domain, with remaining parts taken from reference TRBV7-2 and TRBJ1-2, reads GAGVSQSPSNKVTEKGKDVELRCDPISGHTALYWYRQSLGQGLEFLIYFQGNSAPDKSGLPSDRFSAERTGGSVSTLTIQRTQQEDSAVYLCASTKGGTYGYTFGSGTRLTVV.

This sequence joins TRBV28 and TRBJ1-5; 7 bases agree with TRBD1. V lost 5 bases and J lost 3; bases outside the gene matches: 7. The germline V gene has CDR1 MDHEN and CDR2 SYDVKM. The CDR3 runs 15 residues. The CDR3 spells CASSPLQGINQPQHF. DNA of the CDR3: TGTGCCAGCAGTCCACTACAGGGGATCAATCAGCCCCAGCATTTT.

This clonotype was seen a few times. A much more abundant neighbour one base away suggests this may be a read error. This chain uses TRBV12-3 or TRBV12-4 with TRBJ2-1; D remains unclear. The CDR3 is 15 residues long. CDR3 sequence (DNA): TGTGCCAGCAGTTCTCAAGACGGGTACTACAATGGGCAGTTCTTC. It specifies CASSSQDGYYNGQFF.

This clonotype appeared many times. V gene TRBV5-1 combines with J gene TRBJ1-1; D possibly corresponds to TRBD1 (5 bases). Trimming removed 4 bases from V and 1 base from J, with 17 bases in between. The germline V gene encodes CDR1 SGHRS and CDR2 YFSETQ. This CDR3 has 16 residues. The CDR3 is CASSQRRGRANTEAFF. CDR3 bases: TGCGCCAGCAGCCAACGCCGAGGCAGGGCGAACACTGAAGCTTTCTTT.

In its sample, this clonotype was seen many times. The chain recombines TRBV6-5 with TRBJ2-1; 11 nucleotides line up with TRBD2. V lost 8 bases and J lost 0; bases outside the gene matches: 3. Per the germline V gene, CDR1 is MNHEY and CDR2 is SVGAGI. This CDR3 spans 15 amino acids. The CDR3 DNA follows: TGTGCCAGCTCCACTAGCGGGGGCTCCTACAATGAGCAGTTCTTC. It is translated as CASSTSGGSYNEQFF.

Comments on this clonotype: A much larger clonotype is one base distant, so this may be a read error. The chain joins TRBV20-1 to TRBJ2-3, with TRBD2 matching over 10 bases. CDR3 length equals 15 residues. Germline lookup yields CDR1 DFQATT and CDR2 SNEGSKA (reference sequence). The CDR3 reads CSARDILGLADTPYF. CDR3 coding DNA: TGCAGTGCTAGAGATATACTTGGACTAGCGGATACGCCGTATTTT.

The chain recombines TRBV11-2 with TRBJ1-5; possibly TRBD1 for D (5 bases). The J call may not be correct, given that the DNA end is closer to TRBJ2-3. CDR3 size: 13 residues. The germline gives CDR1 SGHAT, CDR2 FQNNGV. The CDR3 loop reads CASSLQGHQPQYF. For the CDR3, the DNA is TGTGCCAGCAGCTTACAGGGTCATCAGCCCCAGTATTTT.